Included here is one TCR beta chain sequence, with context. Its antigen is not identified. The sample is drawn from a study of vaccination effects on CD4 cells after COVID-19. Study-level findings and limits: Clones arising from infection and from vaccination showed marked clonal contraction late after vaccination. Healthy vaccinees had only 1 of 255 vaccine-induced clones cross-react with common cold coronaviruses.

The CDR3 consists of 17 residues. TCRdb's table, derived via immunoSEQ multiplex PCR, lists solely in-frame clones and lacks some. The sample lists tens of thousands of clones, 70% to 75% occurring once. Expansion of antigen-specific CD4+ T cells with viral peptide pools was carried out by the ViraFEST assay before sequencing. The culture ran for about 11 days, and then CD4+ T cells were isolated. Two doses of either BNT162b2 or mRNA-1273 were given to each participant. V and J are TRBV21-1 and TRBJ2-7; the D call of TRBD1 is as the table states it, not checked on the DNA. TRBV21-1 is listed as a pseudogene. This specimen was CD4+ T cells from PBMCs cultured with HCoV-229E spike peptides, taken after COVID-19 vaccination. This TCR was recovered from a human donor who received a COVID-19 vaccine. CDR3 sequence: CASSSYRADKTSYEQYV. CDR3 DNA: TGTGCCAGCAGCTCCTATCGGGCGGACAAGACCTCCTACGAGCAGTACGTC.